These 15 T cell receptor beta chains share one sample of origin, sequenced in a study of identical twins. In TCRdb, the 5' RACE reads were re-called with MiXCR into one record per CDR3 protein. The sample has around 490,000 distinct CDR3 sequences; approximately 20% are singletons. The same data also went into a second study, on yellow fever vaccine responses in identical twins.

The sample comprised CD4+ T cells sorted from blood. All receptors come from a young woman in good health.

The sample holds a few counts of this clonotype. This chain joins TRBV5-6 and TRBJ2-3; 12 bases agree with TRBD2. Germline loops: CDR1 SGHDT, CDR2 YYEEEE. The CDR3 spans 18 residues. V was clipped by 3 bases and J by 6 bases; unmatched bases: 14. The CDR3 region is CASSSLRLAGALRDTQYF. Written as DNA, the CDR3 is TGTGCCAGCAGCTCCCTCAGACTAGCGGGGGCCCTTCGGGATACGCAGTATTTT.

The chain recombines TRBV7-9 with TRBJ1-1; 9 nucleotides agree with TRBD1. The V segment lost 5 bases and the J segment 1 base; nucleotides outside the gene matches: 11. Germline CDR1 SEHNR, CDR2 FQNEAQ (reference sequence). The CDR3 is 17 amino acids. The CDR3 DNA sequence: TGTGCCAGCAGCACCACAGGGGGCGCAGGGAAGAACACTGAAGCTTTCTTT. It codes for CASSTTGGAGKNTEAFF. Using reference TRBV7-9 and TRBJ1-1 for the parts outside the CDR3, the full variable domain is DTGVSQNPRHKITKRGQNVTFRCDPISEHNRLYWYRQTLGQGPEFLTYFQNEAQLEKSRLLSDRFSAERPKGSFSTLEIQRTEQGDSAMYLCASSTTGGAGKNTEAFFGQGTRLTVV.

V and J are TRBV5-1 and TRBJ2-5; weak D call: TRBD2 (6 bases). CDR1 is SGHRS and CDR2 is YFSETQ in the germline V gene. CDR3 size: 15 residues. V gave up 1 base and J gave up 3 bases, with 13 bases separating them. The CDR3 loop is CASSLQSGFEETQYF. CDR3 nucleotides: TGCGCCAGCAGCTTGCAAAGCGGGTTCGAAGAGACCCAGTACTTC.

Written as DNA, the CDR3 is TGCGCCAGCAGCTCGAAAACCCAAGGACTAGCGGGGGGCGCTGAGCAGTTCTTC. Protein: CASSSKTQGLAGGAEQFF. This rearrangement joins TRBV5-1 to TRBJ2-1; 14 bases agree with TRBD2. Germline V gene lookup returns CDR1 SGHRS and CDR2 YFSETQ. The CDR3 spans 18 residues. The trim removed 3 bases at V and 9 bases at J, leaving 14 bases unmatched.

The chain couples TRBV5-1 to TRBJ2-5, with D hard to call. Germline lookup yields CDR1 SGHRS and CDR2 YFSETQ. CDR3 size: 13 residues. Trimming removed 4 bases at V and 3 bases at J, with 10 bases between. CDR3 nucleotide sequence: TGCGCCAGCAGCCCTGGGCCCGAAGAGACCCAGTACTTC. Amino acid sequence: CASSPGPEETQYF.

The CDR3 loop reads CASSASTGGQETQYF. In nucleotides, the CDR3 is TGCGCCAGCAGCGCCTCGACAGGGGGACAAGAGACCCAGTACTTC. The gene calls are TRBV5-1 and TRBJ2-5; 9 bases map to TRBD1. V trimming: 4 bases; J trimming: 2 bases; junction bases outside the gene matches: 6. CDR1 is SGHRS, CDR2 YFSETQ, per germline. The CDR3 runs 15 residues.

This clonotype was picked up a small number of times. The chain carries TRBV19 and TRBJ2-2, with a tentative D call TRBD1 (6 bases). The CDR3 sequence is 14 residues long. Germline CDR1 reads LNHDA; CDR2 reads SQIVND (reference sequence). Trimming stripped 4 bases from V and 1 base from J, with 7 bases between. The chain's CDR3 is CASSKTGNTGELFF. The CDR3 nucleotides read TGTGCCAGTAGTAAGACAGGGAACACCGGGGAGCTGTTTTTT. The full variable domain, rest sourced from reference TRBV19 and TRBJ2-2, is DGGITQSPKYLFRKEGQNVTLSCEQNLNHDAMYWYRQDPGQGLRLIYYSQIVNDFQKGDIAEGYSVSREKKESFPLTVTSAQKNPTAFYLCASSKTGNTGELFFGEGSRLTVL.

This clonotype appeared a few times. CDR3 protein: CASRRDYSMEQFF. The DNA of the CDR3 is TGTGCCAGCAGAAGGGACTACTCAATGGAGCAGTTCTTC. This chain joins TRBV12-3 or TRBV12-4 and TRBJ2-1, with 7 bases lining up with TRBD2. V dropped 6 bases and J dropped 10; count of bases not matched to a gene: 9. This CDR3 has 13 residues.

The V and J genes are TRBV6-1 and TRBJ2-7; D remains unclear. This CDR3 is built from 13 residues. Trimming took 8 bases from V and 0 from J, leaving 11 bases between them. Germline CDR1 and CDR2: MNHNS and SASEGT. CDR3 region: CASLGRFSYEQYF. CDR3 coding DNA: TGTGCCAGCCTCGGACGGTTCTCCTACGAGCAGTACTTC.

This clonotype was seen a few times. The rearrangement joins TRBV6-5 to TRBJ2-1, with 8 bases lining up with TRBD1. Per the germline V gene, CDR1 is MNHEY and CDR2 is SVGAGI. The CDR3 contains 15 residues. J gave up 7 bases and V 4 bases, and 9 bases lay outside the gene matches. CDR3 sequence (DNA): TGTGCCAGCAGTTTTACAGGGGGTGAGGTGAATGAGCAGTTCTTC. Translating it yields CASSFTGGEVNEQFF.

In its sample, this clonotype was seen a few times. This rearrangement joins TRBV12-3 or TRBV12-4 to TRBJ2-4, with 7 nucleotides matching TRBD1. There are 15 residues in the CDR3. V dropped 3 bases and J dropped 2; count of bases not matched to a gene: 4. The CDR3 bases are TGTGCCAGCAGTTTCGCGACAGGGTCCAAAAACATTCAGTACTTC. The encoded protein is CASSFATGSKNIQYF.

This clonotype has ten or more counts. The chain has TRBV29-1 and TRBJ2-3; possibly TRBD1 for D (6 bases). The V gene lost 7 bases and the J gene lost 5 bases, with 10 bases spanning the gap. Germline CDR1 and CDR2: SQVTM and ANQGSEA. The CDR3 runs 11 residues. CDR3 sequence reads: CSGQGKDTQYF. The CDR3 nucleotides are TGCAGCGGCCAGGGGAAAGATACGCAGTATTTT.

The chain joins TRBV9 to TRBJ2-5, with a tentative D call TRBD2 (5 bases). With 0 bases removed from V and 5 bases from J, the gap between germline ends came to 8 bases. This CDR3 is built from 13 residues. Germline loops: CDR1 SGDLS, CDR2 YYNGEE. In nucleotides, the CDR3 is TGTGCCAGCAGCGTAGATTTAGCGGAGACCCAGTACTTC. As protein: CASSVDLAETQYF.

V gene TRBV12-3 or TRBV12-4 combines with J gene TRBJ2-5, with 10 bases aligning to TRBD2. The CDR3 runs to 15 residues. V lost 1 base and J lost 4; bases outside the gene matches: 3. The CDR3 region is CASSLGSSGRETQYF. The CDR3 DNA sequence: TGTGCCAGCAGTTTAGGATCTAGCGGGAGAGAGACCCAGTACTTC.

This clonotype was recorded a few times. The chain carries TRBV5-1 and TRBJ2-3; D uncertain. The CDR3 covers 14 residues. V was cut by 4 bases and J by 5 bases, with 14 bases left in between. In germline, CDR1 is SGHRS, CDR2 YFSETQ. The CDR3, as DNA: TGCGCCAGCAGCCTGGCCGGGTCCGGAGATACGCAGTATTTT. The encoded protein is CASSLAGSGDTQYF.